This T cell receptor beta chain was sequenced in a study of monozygotic twins with cystic fibrosis. Study-wide background: Library input was about 3 micrograms of fragmented DNA, with about 15 PCR cycles.

Study-wide results and limits: J usage was most co-twin-similar in 8 of 16 pairs, V in 13. Clonality was generally low (median roughly 0.0095), higher in the most severe patients. Age, concordance and disease severity did not associate with shared CDR3 numbers.

The CDR3 totals 13 residues. The germline CDR1 and CDR2 sequences are SGHTA and FQGNSA. J lost 8 bases, V lost 1 base, and 3 bases had no gene match. About this clone itself: Its antigen is as yet unknown.

TCRdb's table, derived via immunoSEQ multiplex PCR, lists solely in-frame clones and lacks some. The sample lists 30,000 to 45,000 clones; approximately 84% were seen once. Sequenced sample: blood. This TCR was recovered from a girl aged 2 to 10 with cystic fibrosis. V gene TRBV7-2 combines with J gene TRBJ2-3, with 7 bases matching TRBD1. CDR3 residues: CASSLEGAGTQYF. The CDR3 DNA reads TGTGCCAGCAGCTTAGAGGGGGCAGGTACGCAGTATTTT.